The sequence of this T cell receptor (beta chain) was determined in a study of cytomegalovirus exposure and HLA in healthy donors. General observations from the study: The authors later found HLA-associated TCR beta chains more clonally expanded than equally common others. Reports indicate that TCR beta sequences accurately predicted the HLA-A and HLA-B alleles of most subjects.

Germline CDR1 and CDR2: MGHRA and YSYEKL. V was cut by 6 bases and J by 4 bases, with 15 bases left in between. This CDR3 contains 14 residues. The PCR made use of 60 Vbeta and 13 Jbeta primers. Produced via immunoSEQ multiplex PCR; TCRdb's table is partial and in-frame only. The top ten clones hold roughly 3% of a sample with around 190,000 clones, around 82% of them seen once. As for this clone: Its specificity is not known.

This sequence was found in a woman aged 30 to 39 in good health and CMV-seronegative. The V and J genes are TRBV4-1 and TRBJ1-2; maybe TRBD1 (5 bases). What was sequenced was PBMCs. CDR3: CASSHMGGPYGYTF. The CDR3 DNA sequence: TGCGCCAGCAGTCACATGGGGGGTCCCTATGGCTACACCTTC.